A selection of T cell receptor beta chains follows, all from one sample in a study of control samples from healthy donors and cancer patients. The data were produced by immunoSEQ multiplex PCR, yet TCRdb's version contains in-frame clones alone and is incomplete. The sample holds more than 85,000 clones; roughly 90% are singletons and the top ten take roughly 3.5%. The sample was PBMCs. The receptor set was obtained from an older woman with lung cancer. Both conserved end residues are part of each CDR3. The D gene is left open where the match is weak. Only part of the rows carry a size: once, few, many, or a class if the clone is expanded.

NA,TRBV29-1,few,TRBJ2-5,CSYREEQETQYF,TGCAGCTACAGGGAAGAGCAAGAGACCCAGTACTTC
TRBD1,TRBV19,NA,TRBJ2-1,CASSIATRGTGDNEQFF,TGTGCCAGTAGTATAGCCACAAGAGGGACAGGGGACAATGAGCAGTTCTTC
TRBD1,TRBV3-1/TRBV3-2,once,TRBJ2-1,CASSHRDRGNNEQFF,TGTGCCAGCAGCCACCGCGACAGGGGAAACAATGAGCAGTTCTTC
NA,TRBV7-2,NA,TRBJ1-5,CASSPLVGGNQPQHF,TGTGCCAGCAGCCCGTTGGTGGGAGGCAATCAGCCCCAGCATTTT
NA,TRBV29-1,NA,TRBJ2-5,CSVEEWRDQETQYF,TGCAGCGTTGAAGAGTGGAGAGACCAAGAGACCCAGTACTTC
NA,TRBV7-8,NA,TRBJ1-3,CASSLGVGNTIYF,TGTGCCAGCAGCTTAGGTGTTGGAAACACCATATATTTT
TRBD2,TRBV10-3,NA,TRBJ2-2,CAISDLAGVGDRGAVF,TGTGCCATCAGTGACCTAGCGGGAGTAGGTGACCGGGGAGCTGTTTTT
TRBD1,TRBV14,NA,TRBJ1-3,CASSQSWDRGPGNTIYF,TGTGCCAGCAGCCAAAGTTGGGACAGGGGGCCTGGAAACACCATATATTTT
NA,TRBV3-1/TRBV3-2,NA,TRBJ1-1,CASSPQNTEAFF,TGTGCCAGCAGCCCCCAGAACACTGAAGCTTTCTTT
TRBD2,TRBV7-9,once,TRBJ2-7,CASSLGLAGVYEQYF,TGTGCCAGCAGCTTAGGGCTAGCGGGAGTCTACGAGCAGTACTTC
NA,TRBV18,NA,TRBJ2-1,CASSAYNEQFF,TGTGCCAGCTCAGCATACAATGAGCAGTTCTTC
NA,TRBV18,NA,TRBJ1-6,CASSPSIQGSNNSPLHF,TGTGCCAGCTCACCTTCCATACAGGGTTCGAATAATTCACCCCTCCACTTT
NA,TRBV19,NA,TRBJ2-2,CASKRGTRSPSNTGELFF,TGTGCCAGTAAAAGGGGGACCAGATCTCCCTCGAACACCGGGGAGCTGTTTTTT
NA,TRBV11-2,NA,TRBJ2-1,CASSLGRGVGEQFF,TGTGCCAGCAGCTTAGGGAGGGGGGTTGGTGAGCAGTTCTTC
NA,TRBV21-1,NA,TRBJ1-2,CASSNPPAGVYGYTF,TGTGCCAGCAGCAACCCACCGGCAGGGGTCTATGGCTACACCTTC
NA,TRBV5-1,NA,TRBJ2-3,CASRQGRGPFTDTQYF,TGCGCCAGCCGCCAGGGGAGGGGGCCCTTCACAGATACGCAGTATTTT
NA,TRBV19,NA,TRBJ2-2,CASSWGGPLNTGELFF,TGTGCCAGTAGTTGGGGGGGGCCGCTCAACACCGGGGAGCTGTTTTTT
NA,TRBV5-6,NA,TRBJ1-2,CASSLAPGRLPGYTF,TGTGCCAGCAGCTTGGCCCCGGGGCGCCTCCCAGGCTACACCTTC
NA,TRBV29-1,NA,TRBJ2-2,CSVGGATGELFF,TGCAGCGTTGGTGGGGCCACCGGGGAGCTGTTTTTT
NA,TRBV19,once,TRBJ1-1,CASSIGDRMNTEAFF,TGTGCCAGTAGTATCGGCGACAGGATGAACACTGAAGCTTTCTTT
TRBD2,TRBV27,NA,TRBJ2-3,CASSRREGDTQYF,TGTGCCAGCAGCCGGCGGGAGGGAGATACGCAGTATTTT
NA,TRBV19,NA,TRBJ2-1,CASSIFRPRFPYLHEQFF,TGTGCCAGTAGTATATTTCGCCCCCGGTTTCCCTATTTGCATGAGCAGTTCTTC
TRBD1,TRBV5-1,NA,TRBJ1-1,CASSFTGGLNTEAFF,TGCGCCAGCAGCTTTACAGGGGGATTGAACACTGAAGCTTTCTTT
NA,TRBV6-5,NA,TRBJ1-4,CASSYAATAGEKLFF,TGTGCCAGCAGTTACGCAGCGACAGCAGGCGAAAAACTGTTTTTT
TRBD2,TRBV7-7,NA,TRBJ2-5,CASSLGRGETRYF,TGTGCTAGCAGCTTGGGGAGGGGAGAGACCCGGTACTTC
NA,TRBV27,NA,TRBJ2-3,CASRMSTDTQYF,TGTGCCAGCAGGATGAGCACAGATACGCAGTATTTT
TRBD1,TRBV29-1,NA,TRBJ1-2,CSVAGQANYGYTF,TGCAGCGTTGCCGGACAGGCGAACTATGGCTACACCTTC
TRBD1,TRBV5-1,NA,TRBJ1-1,CASSLTGEETEAFF,TGCGCCAGCAGCTTAACAGGGGAGGAGACTGAAGCTTTCTTT
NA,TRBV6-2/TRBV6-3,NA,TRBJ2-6,CASSPQGSYYSGANVLTF,TGTGCCAGCAGCCCTCAGGGTTCCTATTACTCTGGGGCCAACGTCCTGACTTTC
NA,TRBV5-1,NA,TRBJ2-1,CASSLEVGTGRLAGYNEQFF,TGCGCCAGCAGCTTGGAGGTTGGAACAGGGAGGCTAGCTGGATACAATGAGCAGTTCTTC
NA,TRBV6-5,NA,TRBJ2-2,CASTGRGPYTGELFF,TGTGCCAGCACAGGGCGGGGGCCTTACACCGGGGAGCTGTTTTTT
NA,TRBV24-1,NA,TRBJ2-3,CATSDRRDITDTQYF,TGTGCCACCAGTGACCGCCGGGACATAACAGATACGCAGTATTTT
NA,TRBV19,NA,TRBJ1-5,CASSIEGRSQPQHF,TGTGCCAGTAGTATAGAAGGCAGGTCCCAGCCCCAGCATTTT
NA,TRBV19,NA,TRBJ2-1,CASSIRGQNEQFF,TGTGCCAGTAGTATTCGGGGGCAGAATGAGCAGTTCTTC
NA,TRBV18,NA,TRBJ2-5,CASWETAGQQETQYF,TGTGCCAGCTGGGAAACGGCGGGACAGCAAGAGACCCAGTACTTC
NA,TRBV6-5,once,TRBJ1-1,CASVPWGAEAFF,TGTGCCAGCGTACCCTGGGGGGCTGAAGCTTTCTTT
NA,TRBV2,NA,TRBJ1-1,CASRAGMNTEAFF,TGTGCCAGCAGGGCCGGAATGAACACTGAAGCTTTCTTT
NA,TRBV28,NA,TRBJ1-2,CASQELSYGYTF,TGTGCCAGCCAGGAGCTATCATATGGCTACACCTTC
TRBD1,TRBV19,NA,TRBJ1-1,CASSIDGTGAEAFF,TGTGCCAGTAGTATAGATGGGACAGGGGCTGAAGCTTTCTTT
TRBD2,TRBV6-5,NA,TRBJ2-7,CASSRAGGTYEQYF,TGTGCCAGCAGTCGAGCGGGAGGGACCTACGAGCAGTACTTC
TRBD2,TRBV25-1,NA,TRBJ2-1,CASSESSVLAGEQFF,TGTGCCAGCAGTGAATCTAGTGTACTAGCGGGGGAGCAGTTCTTC
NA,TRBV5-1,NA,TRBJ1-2,CASSLGTQGIYGYTF,TGCGCCAGCAGCTTGGGGACTCAGGGGATCTATGGCTACACCTTC
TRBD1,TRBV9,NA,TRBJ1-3,CASSVEPDRRRRTKRNTIYF,TGTGCCAGCAGCGTAGAGCCGGACAGGCGCCGACGAACCAAACGAAACACCATATATTTT
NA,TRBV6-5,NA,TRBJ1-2,CASDRSYGYTF,TGTGCCAGCGACAGGAGTTATGGCTACACCTTC
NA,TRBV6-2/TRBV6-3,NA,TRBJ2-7,CASSYVGSSYEQYF,TGTGCCAGCAGTTATGTGGGGTCTAGCTACGAGCAGTACTTC
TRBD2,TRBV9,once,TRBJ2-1,CASSLPGGAGEQFF,TGTGCCAGCAGCCTCCCGGGGGGGGCGGGTGAGCAGTTCTTC
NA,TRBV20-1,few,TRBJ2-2,CSANPGELFF,TGCAGTGCTAACCCCGGGGAGCTGTTTTTT
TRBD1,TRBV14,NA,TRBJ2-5,CASSQITGEMVETQYF,TGTGCCAGCAGCCAGATAACAGGGGAGATGGTGGAGACCCAGTACTTC
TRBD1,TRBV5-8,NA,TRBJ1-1,CASSRDRVGTEAFF,TGTGCCAGCAGCCGGGACAGGGTTGGCACTGAAGCTTTCTTT
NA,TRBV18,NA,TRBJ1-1,CASSGNTEAFF,TGTGCCAGCTCAGGGAACACTGAAGCTTTCTTT
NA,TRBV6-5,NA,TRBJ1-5,CASSYSHSSNQPQHF,TGTGCCAGCAGTTACTCCCACAGTAGCAATCAGCCCCAGCATTTT
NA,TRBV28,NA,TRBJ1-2,CASGGSTDGYTF,TGTGCCAGCGGAGGGAGTACGGATGGCTACACCTTC
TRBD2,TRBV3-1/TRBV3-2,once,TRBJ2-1,CASSISGVSYNEQFF,TGTGCCAGCAGCATTAGCGGGGTATCCTACAATGAGCAGTTCTTC